What follows are 15 T cell receptor beta chains derived from one specimen sequenced in a study of technical replicates of blood from several donors. Data came from immunoSEQ multiplex PCR; TCRdb stores just in-frame clones and leaves some out. Found here are 50,000 or so clones, about 94% of them singletons; the top ten hold 3% to 4%. What was sequenced was PBMCs. The receptors come from a human donor in good health. Some clones in this sample may be carry-over from other donors' samples.

The chain recombines TRBV11-2 with TRBJ2-3; the D gene is possibly TRBD1 (6 bases). This CDR3 has 14 amino acids. Germline CDR1 is SGHAT and CDR2 is FQNNGV. Deletions cut 3 bases from V and 5 bases from J, with 12 bases between. This CDR3 reads CASSFFGDIDTQYF. The CDR3 bases are TGTGCCAGCAGCTTCTTCGGGGACATAGATACGCAGTATTTT.

The chain carries TRBV27 and TRBJ1-2; D not certain. The V end was cut by 3 bases, the J end by 3 bases, with 8 bases between. The CDR3 loop spans 13 amino acids. The germline CDR1 and CDR2 sequences are MNHEY and SMNVEV (reference sequence). CDR3 in amino acids: CASSFYSDYGYTF. CDR3 bases: TGTGCCAGCAGTTTTTATTCGGACTATGGCTACACCTTC.

The chain carries TRBV7-8 and TRBJ1-5, with D possibly TRBD1 on 6 matching bases. Germline V gene data show CDR1 as SGHVS and CDR2 as FQNEAQ. V was pared by 5 bases and J by 1 base, with 15 bases between. The CDR3 sequence is 16 residues long. The CDR3 region has the DNA TGTGCCAGCAGCAATTACAGGGTCCCAAGCAATCAGCCCCAGCATTTT. Translated: CASSNYRVPSNQPQHF.

The rearrangement uses TRBV6-5 and TRBJ2-5; 9 bases map to TRBD2. V was pared by 6 bases and J by 5 bases, with 10 bases of the junction left unmatched. Germline-derived CDR1 and CDR2 are MNHEY and SVGAGI. This CDR3 spans 15 amino acids. The CDR3 loop is CASSPLSGSSETQYF. CDR3 nucleotide sequence: TGTGCCAGCAGCCCCCTTAGCGGGAGCAGTGAGACCCAGTACTTC.

This rearrangement joins TRBV10-3 to TRBJ2-1; 10 positions match TRBD2. CDR3 length: 14 amino acids. CDR1 ENHRY and CDR2 SYGVKD come from the germline V gene. The V segment lost 7 bases and the J segment 6 bases; nucleotides outside the gene matches: 6. CDR3: CAINKREGLNEQFF. In DNA, the CDR3 is TGTGCCATCAATAAGCGGGAGGGCCTCAATGAGCAGTTCTTC.

This clone was detected only once. The chain carries TRBV25-1 and TRBJ1-4; 7 nucleotides align to TRBD1. The junction had 4 bases not matched to a gene; V was cut back by 4 bases and J by 14 bases. The CDR3 consists of 11 residues. Per the germline V gene, CDR1 is MGHDK and CDR2 is SYGVNS. CDR3 in amino acids: CASSGDSRLFF. CDR3 nucleotide sequence: TGTGCCAGCAGTGGGGACAGTCGGCTGTTTTTT.

The chain links TRBV9 to TRBJ2-3, with 9 nucleotides matching TRBD2. The CDR3 is 15 residues long. J was trimmed by 2 bases and V by 4 bases; bases with no gene match: 5. Germline values: CDR1 SGDLS, CDR2 YYNGEE. CDR3 loop: CASSTREGFTDTQYF. DNA of the CDR3: TGTGCCAGCAGCACGCGGGAGGGATTCACAGATACGCAGTATTTT. Supplemented by reference TRBV9 and TRBJ2-3, the full variable domain reads DSGVTQTPKHLITATGQRVTLRCSPRSGDLSVYWYQQSLDQGLQFLIQYYNGEERAKGNILERFSAQQFPDLHSELNLSSLELGDSALYFCASSTREGFTDTQYFGPGTRLTVL.

This chain connects TRBV13 to TRBJ1-1; 7 nucleotides align to TRBD1. CDR1 is PRHDT, CDR2 FYEKMQ, per germline (reference sequence). The CDR3 consists of 15 residues. Germline trimming cut 1 base from V and 7 bases from J; bases unmatched to any gene: 9. The CDR3 DNA follows: TGTGCCAGCAGCTTAGAAGGTGAGGGGGCTGGTGAAGCTTTCTTT. Amino acids: CASSLEGEGAGEAFF. Full variable domain (rest looked up from reference TRBV13 and TRBJ1-1): AAGVIQSPRHLIKEKRETATLKCYPIPRHDTVYWYQQGPGQDPQFLISFYEKMQSDKGSIPDRFSAQQFSDYHSELNMSSLELGDSALYFCASSLEGEGAGEAFFGQGTRLTVV.

The chain joins TRBV5-6 to TRBJ1-6; 7 nucleotides align to TRBD1. V trimming: 4 bases; J trimming: 9 bases; junction bases outside the gene matches: 4. This CDR3 comprises 13 residues. Germline V gene data show CDR1 as SGHDT and CDR2 as YYEEEE. The CDR3 protein is CASSQTGVSPLHF. The CDR3 bases are TGTGCCAGCAGCCAAACAGGGGTTTCACCCCTCCACTTT.

The chain links TRBV6-4 to TRBJ2-1; 9 nucleotides align to TRBD2. V was pared by 0 bases and J by 5 bases, with 5 bases of the junction left unmatched. The CDR3 is 16 amino acids. Per the germline V gene, CDR1 is MRHNA and CDR2 is SNTAGT. The CDR3 nucleotides are TGTGCCAGCAGTGACTCGGCTAGCGGGGACCACAATGAGCAGTTCTTC. It encodes CASSDSASGDHNEQFF.

The CDR3 nucleotides are TGTGCCAGCAGGTGGCCTGGAAACACCATATATTTT. Protein product: CASRWPGNTIYF. V and J are TRBV2 and TRBJ1-3; D is undetermined. V gave up 6 bases and J gave up 2 bases, with 5 bases separating them. The CDR3 runs to 12 residues. CDR1 and CDR2 from the germline V gene are SNHLY and FYNNEI.

The CDR3 region has the DNA TGTGCCAGCAGAAGGACAGGGGACTCTGGAAACACCATATATTTT. This codes for CASRRTGDSGNTIYF. The chain joins TRBV6-5 to TRBJ1-3, with 9 bases lining up with TRBD1. CDR1 MNHEY and CDR2 SVGAGI come from the germline V gene. V trimming: 6 bases; J trimming: 0 bases; junction bases outside the gene matches: 3. The CDR3 loop spans 15 amino acids.

The V call is TRBV30, the J call TRBJ1-3; TRBD1 might be the D (5 bases). Germline V gene sequence: CDR1 GTSNPN, CDR2 SVGIG (reference sequence). With 0 bases removed from V and 0 bases from J, the gap between germline ends came to 24 bases. The CDR3 covers 20 residues. The CDR3 is CAWSVPAGRAIAFSGNTIYF. The CDR3 DNA sequence: TGTGCCTGGAGTGTACCAGCCGGCAGGGCGATCGCTTTCTCTGGAAACACCATATATTTT.

The V call is TRBV19, the J call TRBJ1-2; 12 nucleotides agree with TRBD1. The CDR3 consists of 15 residues. The germline V gene encodes CDR1 LNHDA and CDR2 SQIVND (reference sequence). V was clipped by 5 bases and J by 3 bases; unmatched bases: 4. This CDR3 reads CASSARDRGHYGYTF. The CDR3 coding sequence is TGTGCCAGTAGTGCCCGGGACAGGGGGCACTATGGCTACACCTTC.

This clone was seen only once. The rearrangement links TRBV10-3 to TRBJ2-5; 11 positions match TRBD1. Germline V gene data show CDR1 as ENHRY and CDR2 as SYGVKD. Trimming at V came to 6 bases and at J to 3 bases, leaving 3 bases not matched to a gene. There are 14 residues in the CDR3. This chain's CDR3 is CAIRPGQGEETQYF. Here the CDR3 DNA reads TGTGCCATCAGACCGGGACAGGGGGAAGAGACCCAGTACTTC.